These 17 T cell receptor beta chains share one sample of origin, sequenced in a study of CD8 T cells in ankylosing spondylitis. TCRdb used MiXCR to reprocess the 5' RACE reads, holding one entry per CDR3 protein. The repertoire holds some 120,000 distinct CDR3 sequences, around 13% seen once, with almost 3% in the top ten. Sequenced input: blood, either unsorted or a sorted T cell fraction (not recorded which). Receptor source: a female donor with ankylosing spondylitis or in good health (not recorded which).

This clonotype was counted ten times or more. V is TRBV15 and J is TRBJ2-3; a weak D match, TRBD1 (6 bases). Between the trimmed V and J ends, which lost 1 base and 0 bases, there was a span of 11 bases. CDR1 is LNHNV and CDR2 is YYDKDF in the germline V gene (reference sequence). There are 16 residues in the CDR3. For the CDR3, the DNA is TGTGCCACCAGCAGAGGTGGGGACACAAGCACAGATACGCAGTATTTT. It codes for CATSRGGDTSTDTQYF.

The chain uses TRBV10-3 and TRBJ2-3; 15 positions agree with TRBD2. With V trimmed by 6 bases and J by 4 bases, 8 bases remained unmatched. This CDR3 contains 17 residues. Germline CDR1 ENHRY, CDR2 SYGVKD. For the CDR3, the DNA is TGTGCCATCAGCCCCGGACTAGCGGGAGGGGAATCAGATACGCAGTATTTT. Translated: CAISPGLAGGESDTQYF.

A few counts support this clonotype. The chain joins TRBV19 to TRBJ2-1, with 12 nucleotides matching TRBD2. V was clipped by 5 bases and J by 0 bases; unmatched bases: 8. The CDR3 contains 18 residues. Germline CDR1 and CDR2: LNHDA and SQIVND (reference sequence). This chain's CDR3 is CASSPGLAGRPSYNEQFF. CDR3 nucleotide sequence: TGTGCCAGTAGTCCCGGACTAGCGGGGAGACCCTCCTACAATGAGCAGTTCTTC. Supplemented by reference TRBV19 and TRBJ2-1, the full variable domain reads DGGITQSPKYLFRKEGQNVTLSCEQNLNHDAMYWYRQDPGQGLRLIYYSQIVNDFQKGDIAEGYSVSREKKESFPLTVTSAQKNPTAFYLCASSPGLAGRPSYNEQFFGPGTRLTVL.

As for this clonotype: A much larger clone differs from this one at a single base, so this may be a read error. Given the absence of the conserved phenylalanine or tryptophan at the CDR3 end, a read error is likely. This sequence joins TRBV12-3 or TRBV12-4 and TRBJ1-1; D perhaps matches TRBD1 (5 bases). The CDR3 sequence is 15 residues long. With 3 bases removed from V and 5 bases from J, the gap between germline ends came to 16 bases. The DNA for the CDR3 is TGTGCCAGCAGTTTGGGGCAAGGAGTTGGTACTGAAGCTTTCTTG. Translating it yields CASSLGQGVGTEAFL.

The chain is built from TRBV27 and TRBJ2-1; D might be TRBD1 (6 bases). The CDR3 loop spans 15 amino acids. V dropped 6 bases and J dropped 1 base, with 13 bases sitting between them. CDR1 and CDR2 from the germline V gene are MNHEY and SMNVEV (reference sequence). The CDR3 DNA is TGTGCCAGCAGCCGCGGACAGTTTTCCTACAATGAGCAGTTCTTC. Translation gives CASSRGQFSYNEQFF.

This clonotype came up a few times. J is TRBJ1-1 and V is TRBV2, with D tentatively TRBD1 (6 bases). The V gene lost 8 bases and the J gene lost 4 bases, with 17 bases spanning the gap. The CDR3 is 14 residues long. The germline gives CDR1 SNHLY, CDR2 FYNNEI. The CDR3 is CASFTQRGGTEAFF. DNA for the CDR3: TGTGCCAGCTTTACGCAGCGAGGGGGCACTGAAGCTTTCTTT. The full variable domain, completed using reference TRBV2 and TRBJ1-1, is EPEVTQTPSHQVTQMGQEVILRCVPISNHLYFYWYRQILGQKVEFLVSFYNNEISEKSEIFDDQFSVERPDGSNFTLKIRSTKLEDSAMYFCASFTQRGGTEAFFGQGTRLTVV.

CDR3 residues: CASSIARGDTGELFF. The CDR3 nucleotides are TGTGCCAGTAGTATTGCCAGGGGCGACACCGGGGAGCTGTTTTTT. V usage is TRBV19 and J usage is TRBJ2-2, with a possible D match to TRBD1 (6 bases). The V gene's germline CDR1 is LNHDA and CDR2 SQIVND (reference sequence). The CDR3 has 15 amino acids. Trimming stripped 3 bases from V and 3 bases from J, with 11 bases between.

Many counts were recorded for this clonotype. The chain links TRBV5-1 to TRBJ2-3, with D possibly TRBD2 on 6 matching bases. The CDR3 loop spans 14 amino acids. V was trimmed by 4 bases and J by 4 bases, leaving 13 bases between them. CDR1 is SGHRS, CDR2 YFSETQ, per germline. The CDR3, as DNA: TGCGCCAGCAGCCCAAGGACTAACGCAGATACGCAGTATTTT. This sequence encodes CASSPRTNADTQYF.

The chain employs TRBV12-2 and TRBJ2-7; the table names TRBD1, a call not compared with the DNA. TRBV12-2 is marked as a pseudogene. This CDR3 is built from 15 residues. The CDR3 bases are TGTGCAAGTCGCACACTGGACAGGAGTGACCACGAGCAGTACTTC. Its translation is CASRTLDRSDHEQYF.

In its sample, this clonotype was seen many times. The chain recombines TRBV5-1 with TRBJ2-1; TRBD2 agrees at 10 bases. The CDR3 is 15 residues long. CDR1 and CDR2 from the germline V gene are SGHRS and YFSETQ. The V segment lost 2 bases and the J segment 8 bases; nucleotides outside the gene matches: 7. CDR3: CASSFSGGAFDEQFF. CDR3 nucleotide sequence: TGCGCCAGCAGCTTCAGCGGGGGGGCCTTTGATGAGCAGTTCTTC.

This clonotype turned up a few times. The rearrangement joins TRBV12-3 or TRBV12-4 to TRBJ2-1, with 11 bases fitting TRBD2. This CDR3 is 13 amino acids long. V lost 3 bases to trimming and J lost 10 bases; unmatched junction nucleotides: 2. The CDR3 DNA reads as TGTGCCAGCAGTTTTCTAGCGGGGGGAGAGCAGTTCTTC. Residues: CASSFLAGGEQFF.

This clonotype was detected ten times or more. The CDR3 loop reads CASGLYLSGSYYEQYF. The CDR3 nucleotides read TGCGCCAGCGGACTCTACCTGAGCGGGAGCTATTACGAGCAGTACTTC. The chain links TRBV5-1 to TRBJ2-7, with TRBD2 identical over 8 bases. Losses at the gene ends were 7 bases for V and 4 bases for J; bases not matched to a gene: 16. The CDR3 sequence is 16 residues long. Germline lookup yields CDR1 SGHRS and CDR2 YFSETQ.

V is TRBV7-3 and J is TRBJ2-2; D remains unclear. Germline V CDR1 and CDR2: SGHTA, FQGTGA. With 2 bases removed from V and 0 bases from J, the gap between germline ends came to 1 base. This CDR3 region has 13 residues. CDR3 nucleotides: TGTGCCAGCAGCTTATCGAACACCGGGGAGCTGTTTTTT. Its protein is CASSLSNTGELFF. The full variable domain, its missing parts supplied by reference TRBV7-3 and TRBJ2-2, is GAGVSQTPSNKVTEKGKYVELRCDPISGHTALYWYRQSLGQGPEFLIYFQGTGAADDSGLPNDRFFAVRPEGSVSTLKIQRTERGDSAVYLCASSLSNTGELFFGEGSRLTVL.

This clonotype was seen a handful of times. V is TRBV20-1 and J is TRBJ2-5; the match to TRBD2 covers 9 bases. From germline, CDR1 is DFQATT and CDR2 SNEGSKA (reference sequence). V gave up 2 bases and J gave up 1 base; unmatched junction bases: 5. The CDR3 extends over 15 amino acids. CDR3: CSARKTSGVQETQYF. DNA of the CDR3: TGCAGTGCTAGAAAGACTAGCGGAGTCCAAGAGACCCAGTACTTC.

This clonotype has a handful of counts. The J gene is TRBJ1-6, the V gene TRBV7-2; D remains ambiguous. CDR1 and CDR2 from the germline V gene are SGHTA and FQGNSA. This CDR3 has 13 residues. The germline V and J ends were trimmed by 6 bases and 10 bases, with 13 bases remaining between them. CDR3 amino acids: CASSSVPESPLHF. CDR3 coding DNA: TGTGCCAGCAGTTCAGTCCCCGAATCACCCCTCCACTTT.

This clonotype was counted many times. The V call is TRBV29-1, the J call TRBJ2-1; 14 bases match TRBD2. The germline V gene encodes CDR1 SQVTM and CDR2 ANQGSEA. This CDR3 region has 16 residues. The J segment lost 6 bases and the V segment lost 5 bases, leaving 9 bases of the junction unmatched. The DNA for the CDR3 is TGCAGCGTTTCGACTAGCGGGAGGGCCGTTTTCAATGAGCAGTTCTTC. Protein product: CSVSTSGRAVFNEQFF.

The J gene is TRBJ1-3, the V gene TRBV7-9; D gene ambiguous. Germline V lookup: CDR1 SEHNR, CDR2 FQNEAQ (reference sequence). V lost 6 bases to trimming and J lost 8 bases, with 14 bases between them. CDR3 size: 13 residues. CDR3 coding DNA: TGTGCCAGCAGTTTACCGTCCGGAGACACCATATATTTT. It yields the protein CASSLPSGDTIYF. Complete variable domain (other parts from reference TRBV7-9 and TRBJ1-3): DTGVSQNPRHKITKRGQNVTFRCDPISEHNRLYWYRQTLGQGPEFLTYFQNEAQLEKSRLLSDRFSAERPKGSFSTLEIQRTEQGDSAMYLCASSLPSGDTIYFGEGSWLTVV.